This TCR beta chain emerged from a study of persistence of HIV-infected CD4 T cells. Germline-derived CDR1 and CDR2 are SGHRS and YFSETQ. The V and J ends lost 7 bases and 1 base respectively, with 11 bases between them. This CDR3 region has 13 residues. Sequencing used immunoSEQ version 4 in survey mode. Genomic DNA was diluted to around 10 ng/uL, up to 1 ug per sample. The table came from immunoSEQ multiplex PCR; TCRdb's copy has only in-frame clones and leaves some out. The data contain just under 65,000 clones, 70% to 75% of them singletons. An overlapping HIV-1 Gag peptide pool stimulated these cells at 1 ug/peptide/mL. CD40L-negative CD69-negative CD45RO-high memory CD4+ T cells were sorted as populations depleted of antigen-responding cells. Undetectable plasma HIV-1 RNA below 50 copies/mL lasted at least 4 years. This clone has more than one count but fewer than ten. The target antigen is unknown.

The V gene is TRBV5-1, the J gene TRBJ1-1, with D possibly matching TRBD1 (5 bases). The clonotype comes from an adult man with HIV who was CMV-seropositive. The specimen comprised CD4+ T cells sorted from PBMCs after roughly 18-hour stimulation, sampled from a patient who received antiretroviral therapy. The CDR3: CASSSQENTEAFF. CDR3 coding DNA: TGCGCCAGCTCGTCACAGGAGAACACTGAAGCTTTCTTT.